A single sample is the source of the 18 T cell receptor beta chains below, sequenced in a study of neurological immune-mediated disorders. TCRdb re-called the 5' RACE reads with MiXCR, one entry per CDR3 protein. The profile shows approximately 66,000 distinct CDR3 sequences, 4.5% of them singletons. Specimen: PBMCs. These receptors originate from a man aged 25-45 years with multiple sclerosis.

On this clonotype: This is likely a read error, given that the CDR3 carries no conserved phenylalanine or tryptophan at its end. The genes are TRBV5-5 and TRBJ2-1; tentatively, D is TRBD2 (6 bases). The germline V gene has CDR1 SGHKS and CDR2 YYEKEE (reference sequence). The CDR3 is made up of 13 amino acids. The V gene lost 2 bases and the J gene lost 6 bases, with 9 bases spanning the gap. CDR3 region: CASSFWGGNEQFN. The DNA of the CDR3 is TGTGCCAGCAGCTTCTGGGGAGGCAATGAGCAGTTCAAC.

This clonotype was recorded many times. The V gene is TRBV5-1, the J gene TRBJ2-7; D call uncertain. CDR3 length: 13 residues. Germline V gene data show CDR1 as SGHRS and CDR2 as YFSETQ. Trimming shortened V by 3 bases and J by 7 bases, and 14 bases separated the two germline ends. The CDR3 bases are TGCGCCAGCAGCTGGGCGCCGACGAGGGAGCAGTACTTC. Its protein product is CASSWAPTREQYF.

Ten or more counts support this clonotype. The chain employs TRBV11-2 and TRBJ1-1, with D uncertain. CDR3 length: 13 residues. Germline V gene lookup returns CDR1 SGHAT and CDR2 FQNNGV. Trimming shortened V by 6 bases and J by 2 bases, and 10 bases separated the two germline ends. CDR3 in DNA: TGTGCCAGCAGTCATACAGCTAACACTGAAGCTTTCTTT. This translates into CASSHTANTEAFF.

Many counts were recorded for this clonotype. Written as DNA, the CDR3 is TGTGCCAGCAGCTTAGTAGGACCGAACACTGAAGCTTTCTTT. Translation: CASSLVGPNTEAFF. This rearrangement joins TRBV7-9 to TRBJ1-1; D is uncertain. This CDR3 spans 14 amino acids. V was trimmed by 1 base and J by 1 base, leaving 7 bases between them. Germline V gives CDR1 SEHNR, CDR2 FQNEAQ (reference sequence). The complete variable domain, with remaining parts taken from reference TRBV7-9 and TRBJ1-1, reads DTGVSQNPRHKITKRGQNVTFRCDPISEHNRLYWYRQTLGQGPEFLTYFQNEAQLEKSRLLSDRFSAERPKGSFSTLEIQRTEQGDSAMYLCASSLVGPNTEAFFGQGTRLTVV.

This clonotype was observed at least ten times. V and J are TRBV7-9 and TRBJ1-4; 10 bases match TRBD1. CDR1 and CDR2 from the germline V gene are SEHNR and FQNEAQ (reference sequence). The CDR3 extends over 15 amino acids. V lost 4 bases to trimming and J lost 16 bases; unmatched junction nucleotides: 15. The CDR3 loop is CASSYGGDRGVAPFF. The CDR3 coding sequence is TGTGCCAGCAGCTATGGTGGGGACAGGGGTGTGGCACCGTTTTTT. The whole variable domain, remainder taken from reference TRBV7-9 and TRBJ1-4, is DTGVSQNPRHKITKRGQNVTFRCDPISEHNRLYWYRQTLGQGPEFLTYFQNEAQLEKSRLLSDRFSAERPKGSFSTLEIQRTEQGDSAMYLCASSYGGDRGVAPFFGSGTQLSVL.

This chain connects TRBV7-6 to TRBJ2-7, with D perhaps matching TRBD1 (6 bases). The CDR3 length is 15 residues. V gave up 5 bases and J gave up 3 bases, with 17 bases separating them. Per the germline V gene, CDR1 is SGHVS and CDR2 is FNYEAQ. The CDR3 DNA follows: TGTGCCAGCAGCCCGAGGGCAGGGGATAACTACGAGCAGTACGTC. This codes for CASSPRAGDNYEQYV.

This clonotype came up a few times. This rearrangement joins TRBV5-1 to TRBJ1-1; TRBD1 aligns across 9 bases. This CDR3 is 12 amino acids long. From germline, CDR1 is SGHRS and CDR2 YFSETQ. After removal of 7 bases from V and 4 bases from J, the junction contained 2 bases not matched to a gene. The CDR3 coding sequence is TGCGCCAGCGGGACAGGGCCCACTGAAGCTTTCTTT. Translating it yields CASGTGPTEAFF.

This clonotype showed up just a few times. CDR3 sequence reads: CASTAYFENTEAFF. The CDR3 DNA follows: TGTGCCAGCACAGCCTATTTCGAGAACACTGAAGCTTTCTTT. The chain combines TRBV6-5 with TRBJ1-1; D remains unclear. V was cut by 7 bases and J by 1 base, with 13 bases left in between. The CDR3 spans 14 residues. Germline-derived CDR1 and CDR2 are MNHEY and SVGAGI.

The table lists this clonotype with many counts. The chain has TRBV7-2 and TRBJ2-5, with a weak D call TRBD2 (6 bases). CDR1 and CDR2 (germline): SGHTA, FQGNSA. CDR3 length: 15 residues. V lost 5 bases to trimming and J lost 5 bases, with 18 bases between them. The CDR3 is CASSPRLVMSETQYF. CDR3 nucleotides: TGTGCCAGCAGCCCCCGACTAGTTATGTCGGAGACCCAGTACTTC.

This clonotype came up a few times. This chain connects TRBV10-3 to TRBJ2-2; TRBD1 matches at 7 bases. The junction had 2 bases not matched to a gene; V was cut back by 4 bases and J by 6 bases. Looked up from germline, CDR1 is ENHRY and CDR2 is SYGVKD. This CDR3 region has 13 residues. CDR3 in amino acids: CAISAQGAGELFF. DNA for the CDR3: TGTGCCATCAGTGCTCAGGGGGCCGGGGAGCTGTTTTTT.

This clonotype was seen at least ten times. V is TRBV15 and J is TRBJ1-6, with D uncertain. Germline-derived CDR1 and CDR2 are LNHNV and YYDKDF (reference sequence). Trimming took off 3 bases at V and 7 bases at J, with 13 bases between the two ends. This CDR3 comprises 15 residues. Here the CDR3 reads CATSSLSQANSPLHF. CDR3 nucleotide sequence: TGTGCCACCAGCAGTTTATCCCAGGCCAATTCACCCCTCCACTTT. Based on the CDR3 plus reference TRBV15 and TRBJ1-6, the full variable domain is DAMVIQNPRYQVTQFGKPVTLSCSQTLNHNVMYWYQQKSSQAPKLLFHYYDKDFNNEADTPDNFQSRRPNTSFCFLDIRSPGLGDTAMYLCATSSLSQANSPLHFGNGTRLTVT.

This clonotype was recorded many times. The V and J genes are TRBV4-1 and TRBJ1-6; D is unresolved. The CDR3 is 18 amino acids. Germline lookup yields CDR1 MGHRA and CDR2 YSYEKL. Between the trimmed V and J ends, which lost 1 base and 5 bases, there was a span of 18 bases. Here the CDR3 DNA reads TGCGCCAGCAGCCAAGTCCCCCTTGGAAGGGCCGATAATTCACCCCTCCACTTT. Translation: CASSQVPLGRADNSPLHF.

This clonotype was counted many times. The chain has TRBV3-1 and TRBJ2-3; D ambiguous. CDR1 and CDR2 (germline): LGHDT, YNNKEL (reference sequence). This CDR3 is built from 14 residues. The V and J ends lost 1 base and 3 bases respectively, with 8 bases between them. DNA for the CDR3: TGTGCCAGCAGCCAAGCGACCGCTACAGATACGCAGTATTTT. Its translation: CASSQATATDTQYF.

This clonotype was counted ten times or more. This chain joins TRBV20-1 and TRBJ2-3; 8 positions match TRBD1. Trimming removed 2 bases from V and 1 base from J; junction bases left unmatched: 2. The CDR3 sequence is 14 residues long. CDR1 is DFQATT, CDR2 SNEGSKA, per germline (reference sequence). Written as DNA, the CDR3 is TGCAGTGCTAGAAGGGGACAGGGCACAGATACGCAGTATTTT. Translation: CSARRGQGTDTQYF.

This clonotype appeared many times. The CDR3 is CASSPGRTPLNEQFF. As DNA, the CDR3 is TGCGCCAGCAGCCCGGGACGGACCCCGTTAAATGAGCAGTTCTTC. The V call is TRBV5-1, the J call TRBJ2-1; perhaps D is TRBD1 or TRBD2 (5 bases each). The CDR3 spans 15 residues. Germline values: CDR1 SGHRS, CDR2 YFSETQ. The ends were cut back, 4 bases at V and 7 bases at J, with 18 bases in the middle.

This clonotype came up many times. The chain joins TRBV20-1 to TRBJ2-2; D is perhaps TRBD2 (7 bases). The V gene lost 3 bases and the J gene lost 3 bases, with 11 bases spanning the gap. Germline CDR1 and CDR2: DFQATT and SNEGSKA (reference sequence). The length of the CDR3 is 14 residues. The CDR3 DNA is TGCAGTGCTAGGGGGGGGGCGGACACCGGGGAGCTGTTTTTT. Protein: CSARGGADTGELFF.

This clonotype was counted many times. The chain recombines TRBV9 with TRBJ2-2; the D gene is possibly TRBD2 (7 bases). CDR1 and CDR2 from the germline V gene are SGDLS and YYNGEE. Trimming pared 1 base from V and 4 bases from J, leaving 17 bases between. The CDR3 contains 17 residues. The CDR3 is CASSVWAGARGTGELFF. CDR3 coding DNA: TGTGCCAGCAGCGTATGGGCGGGGGCCCGAGGCACCGGGGAGCTGTTTTTT.

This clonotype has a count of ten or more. The CDR3 is CATTDQNTGELFF. The CDR3 DNA follows: TGTGCCACGACCGACCAGAACACCGGGGAGCTGTTTTTT. The V and J genes are TRBV10-3 and TRBJ2-2; no clear D gene. Germline values: CDR1 ENHRY, CDR2 SYGVKD. The CDR3 covers 13 residues. Trimming left V 10 bases short and J 1 base short, with 10 bases between.